This record covers a single T cell receptor (beta chain). Its antigen is not yet known. Base qualities were left out, and no much larger clone turns up one base away. The record originates from a study of cytomegalovirus exposure and HLA in healthy donors (dated by TCRdb to about 2017). Context from the whole study: An earlier analysis of about 530 of the donors reported 276 Gb of sequence data and 95 million to 130 million unique TCR beta sequences obtained from 150 million to 200 million T cells. An early release covering roughly 600 HLA-typed donors comprised roughly 300 gigabases of sequencing data and approximately 80 million unique TCR sequences. Among the roughly 370 genotyped donors, roughly 80% belonged to the genetic ancestry cluster associated with self-reported Caucasian donors. The study was designed to test whether signatures of past pathogen exposure could be identified by cataloging public T cell receptors. The study used immunosequencing to profile the T cell repertoires of 670 or so subjects and linked those repertoires to cytomegalovirus serostatus. In addition to the first cohort of roughly 670 subjects, a separate validation cohort of 120 different subjects was used. To predict cytomegalovirus infection status, the study brought together high-throughput TCR immunosequencing, statistical association of individual TCRs with disease status, and machine learning. A later analysis re-examined previously published TCR beta repertoires from more than 550 donors and added high-resolution HLA genotyping to investigate patterns of TCR occurrence. In the later analysis, no new phenotypic data were used to find candidate immune exposures; instead, reliance was placed on TCR beta sequences and their occurrence across donors. To decide whether each TCR beta V gene segment behaved as functional or pseudogenic, an earlier analysis of fewer than 750 of the donors relied on high-throughput TCR beta sequencing. Alongside the repertoire data, information on donor age, sex, ethnicity and CMV serostatus was compiled. Genome-wide SNP genotypes for about 65% of the 666 donors were used in a later genetic analysis, which treated that subset as a discovery cohort. Every discovery cohort repertoire had been produced on one sequencing platform. HLA typing covered class I and class II loci at four-digit resolution. Typing coverage differed by locus: A, B, C, DRB1 and DQB1 were typed in roughly 629-640 donors, DQA1 in about 500, DPA1 in roughly 590, and DPB1 in just under 480. Roughly 5 DR-DQ haplotypes were handled as single units for association and clustering, since linkage in the cohort was strong. On average, 235,054 unique TCR beta nucleotide sequences were sequenced per donor among some 430 genotyped donors of the cohort, with 15% to 20% of those sequences being non-productive.

Including cysteine and phenylalanine, the CDR3 has 17 amino acids. The DNA shown is the 51-base CDR3, in frame from base 1. As encoded in the germline V gene (reference sequence), CDR1 is LNHDA while CDR2 is SQIVND. The germline V and J ends show losses of 1 base and 0 bases respectively, and no gene match explains 6 bases of the junction. Here is what the overall study found, with its caveats: The presence/absence analyses assumed that sequencing depth was roughly uniform across donors, and that assumption may not be true. Because HLA typing was unavailable for some donors at each locus, only the typed subset was used in association tests. Linkage disequilibrium might explain the correlated functional status among segregating V segments, but an unknown experimental factor could not be ruled out. Compared with equally common non-associated chains, HLA-associated TCR beta chains in a later analysis were more clonally expanded and had lower generation probabilities. Cytomegalovirus status was reported to be diagnosed by the classifier with high specificity and sensitivity in both the original and validation cohorts. Across donors, most TCR sequences were observed very rarely, whereas some public TCRs were present in many individuals. A further reported finding was that TCR beta sequences accurately predicted the HLA-A and HLA-B alleles for most subjects in the first cohort. In a later genetic analysis, a missense DCLRE1C variant was associated with V-gene and J-gene trimming of TCR beta chains, and the association was replicated in an independent cohort. Compared with the approximately 670-donor mean, donors in an Asian-associated ancestry cluster had fewer N-insertions in productive TCRs, according to a later genetic analysis. A few of the identified cytomegalovirus-associated TCR beta chains were confirmed in vitro to be specific for cytomegalovirus antigens. Some IMGT-functional V segments, including TRBV6-2 and TRBV6-3, could not be told apart with the 87-base-pair reads, so those segments were excluded. According to a later analysis, parvovirus B19, influenza, CMV and Epstein-Barr virus appeared linked to several top co-occurrence clusters. In a later analysis, most CMV-associated TCR beta chains were found to appear HLA-restricted, with HLA associations seemingly driven largely by CMV exposure. Because counts were too low, roughly 16 rarely observed V segments, including chromosome 9 orphons, were excluded from the earlier analysis of fewer than 650 of the donors. Only TCR beta chains were sequenced in this cohort, and the absence of alpha or paired-chain data limited detectable features. For the cohort, immune exposure information was limited to CMV serostatus. A later analysis found that TCR association rates varied across HLA loci, with DRB1 alleles showing the most associated TCRs and HLA-C alleles the fewest. At a false discovery rate of 0.05, a later analysis linked about 17,000 TCR beta sequences to specific HLA alleles. A total of around 150 TCR beta chains were listed by the study as associated with cytomegalovirus. A cluster of highly shared sequence variants was judged likely to be a technical artifact of the sequencing pipeline. The authors suggested that the approach could potentially be generalized to other disease states and immunological phenotypes. In an earlier analysis of under 600 of the donors, most TCR beta V segments were observed in productive rearrangements about 87% or about 30% of the time, broadly matching IMGT annotations. Strong co-occurrence of HLA alleles, especially DR and DQ, made assigning TCR associations to individual alleles difficult.

Library preparation was by the immunoSEQ multiplex PCR assay. For the multiplex PCR, a mixture combining 60 forward primers for TCR Vbeta segments and 13 reverse primers for TCR Jbeta segments was used. A multiplex PCR assay on genomic DNA amplified the CDR3 region of rearranged TCR beta genes. Amplified TCR beta libraries were sequenced as 87-base-pair reads on the Illumina HiSeq System. Per the original workflow: In a later analysis, tens of millions of unique TCR beta chains were counted across the approximately 620 repertoires, and approximately 11 million of these chains were shared by at least two donors. A nearest-neighbor algorithm error-corrected the raw reads and collapsed the reads into unique sequences, merging closely related sequences to remove PCR and sequencing errors. To assign V, D and J gene segments, CDR3 sequences were aligned to IMGT reference sequences. For a sequence to be retained, at least a six-nucleotide match to both a V gene segment and a J gene segment was required. Rearrangements were classified as productive when the CDR3 lacked stop codons and remained in frame with V and J, and all other rearrangements were classified as non-productive. Following IMGT convention, CDR3 was defined as the stretch from the second conserved V-encoded cysteine up to the conserved J-encoded phenylalanine. In an earlier analysis of around 570 of the donors, sequences lacking an unambiguous match to a single V gene segment were excluded. An earlier analysis of about 590 of the donors classified V segments as functional when productive rearrangements were above 56.7% and as segregating when the standard deviation between donors was above 5%. A statistical classification framework was developed to diagnose cytomegalovirus status using the catalog of TCR beta chain sequences. V and J gene assignment, in a later analysis, came from comparing TCR nucleotide sequences with IMGT/GENE-DB human TR gene sequences. Using the TCRdist pipeline, a later analysis assigned CDR3 sequences along with most-parsimonious VDJ recombination scenarios. In a later analysis, every TCR beta chain was defined by the combination of its CDR3 amino acid sequence and its V-gene family, and reads without a unique V-gene family were dropped. To address suspected cross-contamination and a sequencing artifact, a later analysis removed roughly 580 highly shared, low-generation-probability nucleotide sequences. A later analysis calculated a clonal expansion index for each public chain from normalized within-repertoire ranks of inferred template counts. In a later analysis, generation probabilities were computed using a VDJ recombination model fitted to out-of-frame rearrangements, and the results were checked against IGoR. Hypergeometric tests were used in a later analysis to score TCR-TCR, TCR-HLA and TCR-CMV co-occurrence, with a repertoire-size bias correction applied to the TCR pairs. A later analysis estimated false discovery rates by permuting HLA or CMV assignments 20 times. In a later analysis, co-occurring TCRs were grouped with DBSCAN, and TCRdist sequence similarity was added when clustering was performed within HLA-allele-positive subsets. For co-occurrence clustering, repertoires with fewer than 30,000 or more than 120,000 public chains were excluded, along with about five repertoires with anomalous nucleotide sharing. This is the immuneACCESS table as TCRdb keeps it, with only in-frame sequences that have V and J called. A part of the clones is gone; compared with another copy, unresolved V genes explain less than half, and the rest is unexplained. That table gives V, J and clone size, and the DNA gave D and trimming. This sample is represented by roughly 120,000 clones; roughly 83% of them were singletons. The ten largest clones capture roughly 2% of the sample.

The cohort was made up of about 670 healthy bone marrow donors. All cohort members were sampled while nominally healthy, although unrecorded immune exposures were likely present. The donor tested CMV seronegative and was one of the 352 seronegative cohort members. Every donor gave a peripheral blood sample, and the peripheral blood mononuclear cells from that sample were used for TCR beta sequencing. Genomic DNA extraction from the blood cell samples was performed with the Qiagen DNeasy Blood Extraction Kit. The V and J genes are TRBV19 and TRBJ2-3; 8 bases in between match TRBD2. This receptor was taken from a man between 18 and 35 years old in good health and CMV-seronegative. The sequenced sample was PBMCs. The DNA reads TGTGCCAGTAGTATAGGGGGCGGGAGGACCAGCACAGATACGCAGTATTTT. Translated, this gives CASSIGGGRTSTDTQYF.